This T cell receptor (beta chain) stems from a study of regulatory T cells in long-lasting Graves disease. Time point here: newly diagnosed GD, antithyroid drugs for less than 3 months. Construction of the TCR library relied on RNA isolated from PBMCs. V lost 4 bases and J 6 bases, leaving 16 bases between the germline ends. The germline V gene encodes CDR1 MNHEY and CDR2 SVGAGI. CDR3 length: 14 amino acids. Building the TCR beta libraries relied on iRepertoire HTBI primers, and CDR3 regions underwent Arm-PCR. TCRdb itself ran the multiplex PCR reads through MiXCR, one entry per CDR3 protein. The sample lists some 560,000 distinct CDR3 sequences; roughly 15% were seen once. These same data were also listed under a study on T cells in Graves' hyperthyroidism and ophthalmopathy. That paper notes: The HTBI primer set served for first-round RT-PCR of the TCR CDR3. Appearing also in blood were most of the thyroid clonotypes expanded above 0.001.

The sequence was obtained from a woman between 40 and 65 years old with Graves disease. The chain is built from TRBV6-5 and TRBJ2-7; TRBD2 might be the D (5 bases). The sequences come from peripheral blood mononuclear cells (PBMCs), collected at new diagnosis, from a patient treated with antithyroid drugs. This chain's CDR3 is CASSFLGSRAEQYF. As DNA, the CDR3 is TGTGCCAGCAGTTTTCTTGGGAGCCGGGCCGAGCAGTACTTC.